This T cell receptor beta chain was found in a study of molecular identifiers for immune sequencing clone quantification. CDR1 is SGHAT and CDR2 is FQNNGV in the germline V gene. Trimming removed 5 bases from V and 5 bases from J; junction bases left unmatched: 9. The CDR3 totals 16 residues. Notes on the study in general: It was shown that clones above 20 RNA copies held over 99% of effector molecules, but under 1% in naive cells.

This clonotype was found a few times. Its antigen is currently unknown. Libraries of naive CD8 cells were prepared from 20,000 to 1,000,000 sorted cells using 10%, 30% or 50% RNA. Based on a CD8+CD4-CCR7+CD45RA+ profile, naive CD8 T cells were sorted. MiXCR was run by TCRdb on the PCR reads, yielding one entry per CDR3 protein. Among some 320,000 distinct CDR3 sequences listed, around 21% were seen once. This sequence originates from a human donor in good health. Some libraries in this study had Jurkat cell RNA spiked in. The chain has TRBV11-2 and TRBJ2-1, with TRBD2 matching over 10 bases. Sequenced material: naive CD8+ T cells from blood, with Jurkat cell RNA spiked in. Subset in this sample: FACS-sorted CD8+CD4-CCR7+CD45RA+ naive T cells. In DNA form, the CDR3 reads TGTGCCAGCAGCGAACAGCGGGGGGGCGCCCACAATGAGCAGTTCTTC. Amino acid sequence: CASSEQRGGAHNEQFF.